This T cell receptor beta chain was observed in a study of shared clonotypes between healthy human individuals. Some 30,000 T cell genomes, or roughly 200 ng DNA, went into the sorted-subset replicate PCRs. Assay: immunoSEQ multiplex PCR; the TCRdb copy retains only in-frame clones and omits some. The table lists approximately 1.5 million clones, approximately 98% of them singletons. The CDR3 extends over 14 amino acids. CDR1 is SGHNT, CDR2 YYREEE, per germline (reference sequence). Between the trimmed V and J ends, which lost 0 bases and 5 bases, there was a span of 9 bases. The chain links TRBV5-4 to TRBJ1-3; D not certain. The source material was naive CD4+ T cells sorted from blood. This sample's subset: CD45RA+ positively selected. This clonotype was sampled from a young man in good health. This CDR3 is CASSLEGVRNTIYF. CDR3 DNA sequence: TGTGCCAGCAGCTTGGAGGGAGTCAGAAACACCATATATTTT.